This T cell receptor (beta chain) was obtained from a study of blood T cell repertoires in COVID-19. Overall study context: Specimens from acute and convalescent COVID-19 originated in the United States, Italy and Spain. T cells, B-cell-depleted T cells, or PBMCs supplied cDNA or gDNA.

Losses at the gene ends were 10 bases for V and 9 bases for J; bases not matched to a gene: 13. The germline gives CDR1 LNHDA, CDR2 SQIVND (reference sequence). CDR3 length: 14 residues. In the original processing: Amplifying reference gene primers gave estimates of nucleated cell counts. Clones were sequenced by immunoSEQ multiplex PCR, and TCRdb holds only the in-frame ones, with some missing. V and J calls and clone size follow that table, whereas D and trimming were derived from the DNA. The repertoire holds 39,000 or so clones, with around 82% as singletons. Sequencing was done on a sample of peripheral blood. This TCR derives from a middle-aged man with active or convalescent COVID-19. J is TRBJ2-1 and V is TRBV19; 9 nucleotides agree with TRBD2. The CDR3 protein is CATTEGGRASEQFF. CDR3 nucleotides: TGTGCCACCACAGAGGGCGGGAGGGCATCTGAGCAGTTCTTC.